This T cell receptor (beta chain) was found in a study of identical twins. TCRdb reprocessed the 5' RACE reads via MiXCR and lists one record per CDR3 protein. Here the sample spans approximately 500,000 distinct CDR3 sequences, approximately 24% being singletons. V was cut by 2 bases and J by 5 bases, with 13 bases left in between. CDR3 length: 13 residues. Per the germline V gene, CDR1 is DFQATT and CDR2 is SNEGSKA (reference sequence). This clonotype was seen a few times. The same sample was also used in a study of T cells expressing NK-cell markers. That study reports: The sorts in several experiments were restricted to alpha-beta TCR T cells by an anti-gamma-delta TCR antibody. These clonotypes, the leaders elsewhere, also led the CD3+CD56-NKG2C+ fraction in four donors.

This receptor was obtained from a woman under 30 in good health. V usage is TRBV20-1 and J usage is TRBJ2-7; a weak D match, TRBD2 (7 bases). The sequencing sample was made of CD4+ T cells sorted from blood. The CDR3 protein is CSARYGGRDEQYF. DNA for the CDR3: TGCAGTGCTAGATACGGGGGGCGCGACGAGCAGTACTTC.